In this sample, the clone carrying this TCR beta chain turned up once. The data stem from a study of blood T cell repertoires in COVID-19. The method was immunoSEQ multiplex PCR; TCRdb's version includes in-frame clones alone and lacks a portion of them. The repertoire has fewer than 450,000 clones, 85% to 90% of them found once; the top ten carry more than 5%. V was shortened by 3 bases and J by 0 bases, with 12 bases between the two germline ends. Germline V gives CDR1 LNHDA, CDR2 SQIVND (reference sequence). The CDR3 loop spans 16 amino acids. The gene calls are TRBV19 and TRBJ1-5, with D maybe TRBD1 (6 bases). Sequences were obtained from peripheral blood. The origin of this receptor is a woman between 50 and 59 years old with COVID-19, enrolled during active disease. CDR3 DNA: TGTGCCAGTAGTATCCTTGGACAGTATAGCAATCAGCCCCAGCATTTT. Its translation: CASSILGQYSNQPQHF.